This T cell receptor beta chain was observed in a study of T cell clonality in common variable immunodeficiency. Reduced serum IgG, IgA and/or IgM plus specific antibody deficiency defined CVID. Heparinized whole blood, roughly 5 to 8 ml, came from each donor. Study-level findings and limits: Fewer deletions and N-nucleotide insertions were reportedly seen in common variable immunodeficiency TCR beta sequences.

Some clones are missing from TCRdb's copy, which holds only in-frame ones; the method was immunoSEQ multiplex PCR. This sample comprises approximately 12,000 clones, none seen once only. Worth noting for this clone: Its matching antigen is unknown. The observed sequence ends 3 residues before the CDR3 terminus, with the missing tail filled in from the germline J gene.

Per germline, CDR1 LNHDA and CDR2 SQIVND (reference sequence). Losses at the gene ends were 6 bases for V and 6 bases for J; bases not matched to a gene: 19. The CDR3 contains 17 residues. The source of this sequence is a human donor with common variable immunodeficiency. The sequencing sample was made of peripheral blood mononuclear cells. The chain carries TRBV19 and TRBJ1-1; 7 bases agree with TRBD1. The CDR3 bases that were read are TGTGCCAGTAGCACAGACGGGACAGCGGTTTATGGGGCTGAA. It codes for CASSTDGTAVYGAE. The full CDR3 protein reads CASSTDGTAVYGAEAFF.